This is a list of T cell receptor beta chains from one sample in a study of T cell clonotyping in hematopoietic cell transplantation. TCRdb keeps only in-frame clones here, not all; method: immunoSEQ multiplex PCR. Here the sample spans 4,000 or so clones, about 80% being singletons. This sample comprised peripheral blood mononuclear cells, obtained 100 days after allogeneic stem cell transplant. These receptors came from a male patient in his fifties who had an allogeneic stem cell transplant from an unrelated donor, so the T cells may come from the graft donor. Some clones in this sample may be carry-over from other donors' samples. Each CDR3 is given with its conserved first and last residue. A D gene is named only where the DNA matches it firmly. A row's size may be missing; if present it is once, few, many or a size class.

d_gene,len,v_gene,abundance,j_gene,CDR3aa,CDR3nt
TRBD1,14,TRBV29-1,.,TRBJ1-1,CSVERQGVNTEAFF,TGCAGCGTTGAGAGACAGGGCGTGAACACTGAAGCTTTCTTT
.,14,TRBV11-2,.,TRBJ1-1,CASAQGWGNTEAFF,TGTGCCAGTGCTCAGGGGTGGGGGAACACTGAAGCTTTCTTT
.,15,TRBV11-2,.,TRBJ2-7,CASSLGGVSSYEQYF,TGTGCCAGCAGCTTAGGGGGGGTTAGCTCCTACGAGCAGTACTTC
.,16,TRBV7-8,once,TRBJ2-1,CASSSHARTAYNEQFF,TGTGCCAGCAGCTCTCACGCCAGGACGGCCTACAATGAGCAGTTCTTC
.,11,TRBV20-1,.,TRBJ2-1,CSASIGFKQFF,TGCAGTGCTAGTATTGGTTTTAAGCAGTTCTTC
TRBD1,18,TRBV9,.,TRBJ2-6,CASSVLTGTASGANVLTF,TGTGCCAGCAGCGTATTGACAGGGACCGCCTCTGGGGCCAACGTCCTGACTTTC
TRBD2,14,TRBV7-9,.,TRBJ2-7,CASILSGGASEQYF,TGTGCCAGCATCCTTAGCGGGGGGGCCAGCGAGCAGTACTTC
TRBD1,17,TRBV5-1,.,TRBJ2-1,CASSPRPTGTGVGEQFF,TGCGCCAGCAGCCCAAGACCCACCGGGACAGGGGTGGGTGAGCAGTTCTTC
TRBD1,18,TRBV5-4,.,TRBJ2-1,CASSSAGVWDRPNNEQFF,TGTGCCAGCAGCTCGGCGGGTGTGTGGGACAGGCCCAACAATGAGCAGTTCTTC
.,13,TRBV30,.,TRBJ1-5,CAWGGQQNQPQHF,TGTGCCTGGGGAGGACAGCAGAATCAGCCCCAGCATTTT
.,12,TRBV2,.,TRBJ1-2,CASRLRSYGYTF,TGTGCCAGCAGGTTGAGATCCTATGGCTACACCTTC
TRBD1,13,TRBV29-1,medium-sized,TRBJ2-1,CSGGTGEDNEQFF,TGCAGCGGCGGGACAGGTGAAGACAATGAGCAGTTCTTC
TRBD1,15,TRBV5-8,.,TRBJ1-5,CASSLGTASNQPQHF,TGTGCCAGCAGCTTAGGGACAGCTAGCAATCAGCCCCAGCATTTT
.,15,TRBV2,.,TRBJ2-5,CASSLGGGPKETQYF,TGTGCCAGCAGTCTGGGTGGGGGTCCGAAAGAGACCCAGTACTTC
.,13,TRBV29-1,large,TRBJ2-3,CSAGSGDFGTQYF,TGCAGCGCTGGATCAGGGGATTTTGGTACGCAGTATTTT
.,16,TRBV7-2,.,TRBJ1-2,CASSPWTGNTLDGYTF,TGTGCCAGCAGCCCATGGACCGGTAATACACTTGATGGCTACACCTTC
.,16,TRBV4-1,few,TRBJ1-2,CASSPTAVSTDHGYTF,TGCGCCAGCAGCCCCACGGCAGTTTCGACTGATCACGGCTACACCTTC
.,14,TRBV28,.,TRBJ1-2,CASRPGTRGYGYTF,TGTGCCAGCAGACCAGGGACTAGGGGCTATGGCTACACCTTC
.,16,TRBV6-6,.,TRBJ1-6,CASSYSSGESKAPLHF,TGTGCCAGCAGTTACTCTTCGGGTGAATCCAAAGCACCCCTCCACTTT